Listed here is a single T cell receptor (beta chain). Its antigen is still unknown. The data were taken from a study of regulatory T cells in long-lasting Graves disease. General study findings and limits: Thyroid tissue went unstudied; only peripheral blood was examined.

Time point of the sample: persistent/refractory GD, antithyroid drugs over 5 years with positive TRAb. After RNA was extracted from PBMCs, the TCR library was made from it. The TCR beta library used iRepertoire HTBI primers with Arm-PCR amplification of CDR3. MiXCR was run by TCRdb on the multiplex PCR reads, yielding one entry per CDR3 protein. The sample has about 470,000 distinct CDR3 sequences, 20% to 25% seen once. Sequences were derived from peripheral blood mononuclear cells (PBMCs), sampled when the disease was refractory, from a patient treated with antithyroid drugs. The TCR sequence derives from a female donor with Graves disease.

The CDR3 DNA sequence: TGCGCCAGCAGCCCTCCCGGGGCTGGCACTGAAGCTTTCTTT. It specifies CASSPPGAGTEAFF. The rearrangement uses TRBV5-1 and TRBJ1-1, with D possibly TRBD1 on 5 matching bases. Germline-derived CDR1 and CDR2 are SGHRS and YFSETQ. V lost 4 bases and J lost 4, with 14 bases in between. CDR3 size: 14 residues.